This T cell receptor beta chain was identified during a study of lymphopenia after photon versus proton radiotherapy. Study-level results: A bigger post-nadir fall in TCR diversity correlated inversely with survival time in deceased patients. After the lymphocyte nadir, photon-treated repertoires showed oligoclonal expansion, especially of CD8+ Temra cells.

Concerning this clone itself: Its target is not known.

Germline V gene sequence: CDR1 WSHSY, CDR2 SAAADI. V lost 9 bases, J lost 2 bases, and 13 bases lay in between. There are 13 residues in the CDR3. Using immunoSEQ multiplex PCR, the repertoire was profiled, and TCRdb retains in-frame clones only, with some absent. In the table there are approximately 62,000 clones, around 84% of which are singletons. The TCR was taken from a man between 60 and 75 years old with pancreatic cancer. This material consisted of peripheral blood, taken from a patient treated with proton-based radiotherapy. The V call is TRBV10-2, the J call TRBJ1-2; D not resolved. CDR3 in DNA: TGCGCCAGTGCGAGCAGGAAGAACTATGGCTACACCTTC. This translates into CASASRKNYGYTF.